The subject of this entry is one TCR beta chain. These data come from a study of blood T cell repertoires in COVID-19. About the study: The study drew acute and convalescent COVID-19 samples from the United States, Italy and Spain.

The V gene's germline CDR1 is SGHRS and CDR2 YFSETQ. The CDR3 loop spans 18 amino acids. V lost 3 bases, J lost 2 bases, and 7 bases stayed unmatched. Some clones are missing from TCRdb's copy, which holds only in-frame ones; the method was immunoSEQ multiplex PCR. The data show 150,000 to 200,000 clones, 80% to 90% seen once. Participant ages covered about 18 to 89 years across about two dozen US areas. The chain links TRBV5-1 to TRBJ2-3; 15 bases are a match to TRBD2. The source is a middle-aged woman with acute COVID-19. Input material: PBMCs or T cells enriched from blood (not recorded which). This CDR3 reads CASSSGLAGGLTTDTQYF. The CDR3 DNA sequence: TGCGCCAGCAGCTCCGGACTAGCGGGAGGGCTTACCACAGATACGCAGTATTTT.